The following is a T cell receptor (beta chain) sequence with its context. No antigen is known for it. V was trimmed by 3 bases and J by 5 bases, leaving 9 bases between them. Germline V CDR1 and CDR2: SGHDT, YYEEEE. The CDR3 runs 13 residues. A sample-barcoded 5' primer and a J-beta primer mix were used in a second PCR of roughly 6 to 11 cycles. A template-switch adaptor with 12 random nucleotides tagged each cDNA molecule. Samples each returned at least 3 million CDR3-containing paired-end reads. TCRdb reanalysed the 5' RACE reads using MiXCR and keeps one entry per CDR3 protein. The table has 600,000 to 650,000 distinct CDR3 sequences, approximately 50% seen once. The data belong to a study of blood T cells in healthy people across ages. Study observations and caveats: Higher diversity and more naive CD4+ cells were features of long-lived donors, compared to aged donors. Estimates of diversity drawn from one million T cells were considered underestimates.

This receptor was identified in a man in his fifties or sixties in good health. Material for sequencing was blood. The chain carries TRBV5-6 and TRBJ2-1; D gene ambiguous. In nucleotides, the CDR3 is TGTGCCAGCAGCTATGGACGGAACAATGAGCAGTTCTTC. As protein: CASSYGRNNEQFF.